A selection of T cell receptor beta chains follows, all from one sample in a study of patients and donors after allogeneic stem cell transplantation. TCRdb redid the calling of the RT-PCR reads with MiXCR, one entry per CDR3 protein. The table lists about a million distinct CDR3 sequences, more than 15% of them singletons, with around 6% in the top ten. Sample: blood, either unsorted or a sorted T cell fraction (not recorded which). All receptors come from a human donor who was either an allogeneic HSCT recipient or a stem cell or donor lymphocyte infusion donor (not recorded which). It is not recorded whose cells these are; they may come from a transplant donor. The CDR3 runs from the conserved cysteine through the conserved F or W. D genes are given only for firm matches. Size values are once, few and many counts, or a class for expanded clones, and some rows have none.

TRBJ2-2,-,TRBV7-3,15,-,TGTGCCAGCAGCGGCTTTTCCAGGGGCACCGGGGAGCTGTTTTTT,CASSGFSRGTGELFF
TRBJ1-1,-,TRBV7-2,16,-,TGTGCCAGCAGCTCGGGTGGTACGGTTGGGGACACTGAAGCTTTCTTT,CASSSGGTVGDTEAFF
TRBJ2-2,-,TRBV5-1,15,-,TGCGCCAGCAGCCGTAATCGGGGTTTCACCGGGGAGCTGTTTTTT,CASSRNRGFTGELFF
TRBJ2-3,-,TRBV5-6,15,few,TGTGCCAGCAGCTTCAGAGTCAGCCGGCCAGATACGCAGTATTTT,CASSFRVSRPDTQYF
TRBJ2-5,TRBD2,TRBV5-1,15,-,TGCGCCAGCAGCCGGACTAGCGGGGATGGGGAGACCCAGTACTTC,CASSRTSGDGETQYF
TRBJ2-1,-,TRBV28,15,many,TGTGCCAGCGAGCCTCCCAAACCCCTCTACAATGAGCAGTTCTTC,CASEPPKPLYNEQFF
TRBJ2-3,-,TRBV29-1,16,-,TGCAGCGTTGGACCCTCTACAGGAGCAAGCGCAGATACGCAGTATTTT,CSVGPSTGASADTQYF
TRBJ1-1,-,TRBV6-2/TRBV6-3,13,few,TGTGCCAGCAAGTTCCCGGCGAACACTGAAGCTTTCTTT,CASKFPANTEAFF
TRBJ1-2,-,TRBV12-3/TRBV12-4,13,few,TGTGCCAGCACCCCCGGGACCGTCTATGGCTACACCTTC,CASTPGTVYGYTF
TRBJ1-5,TRBD1,TRBV12-3/TRBV12-4,16,many,TGTGCCAGCAGTTTCAGGACAGGGGGCGCTTCCCAGCCCCAGCATTTT,CASSFRTGGASQPQHF
TRBJ2-1,TRBD2,TRBV7-9,14,few,TGTGCCAGCAGTTCGACTAGCGGTTACAATGAGCAGTTCTTC,CASSSTSGYNEQFF
TRBJ2-5,-,TRBV20-1,13,-,TGCAGTGCCAGGGGACTGTACCAAGAGACCCAGTACTTC,CSARGLYQETQYF
TRBJ1-2,-,TRBV5-1,14,-,TGCGCCAGCAGCCCGGGGGCGGCCGACTATGGCTACACCTTC,CASSPGAADYGYTF
TRBJ2-7,-,TRBV20-1,14,-,TGCAGTGCTGATAACTACAGGGTCCTAGGCGAGCAGTACTTC,CSADNYRVLGEQYF
TRBJ2-5,TRBD1,TRBV28,17,-,TGTGCCAGCAGCTCACTCCGGGACAGGGGGCCGAGAGAGACCCAGTACTTC,CASSSLRDRGPRETQYF
TRBJ2-7,TRBD2,TRBV7-2,15,few,TGTGCCAGCAGCTTAGAGCGGGGGGGCATCTACGAGCAGTACTTC,CASSLERGGIYEQYF
TRBJ2-3,TRBD2,TRBV9,15,-,TGTGCCAGCAGCGTATGGCTAGCGGCCACAGATACGCAGTATTTT,CASSVWLAATDTQYF
TRBJ2-5,-,TRBV5-4,15,few,TGTGCCAGCAGCCAGGCCGGGGGGCCTCAAGAGACCCAGTACTTC,CASSQAGGPQETQYF
TRBJ2-1,TRBD1,TRBV7-9,16,-,TGTGCCAGCAGCAGTAGGGGACAGGGGGTCTACAATGAGCAGTTCTTC,CASSSRGQGVYNEQFF
TRBJ1-1,-,TRBV5-1,16,-,TGCGCCAGCAGCTTGGCCTTGAGGTCAATGAACACTGAAGCTTTCTTT,CASSLALRSMNTEAFF
TRBJ2-3,-,TRBV29-1,16,few,TGCAGCGTTGTTACAGGAGGGGGGATAAGCACAGATACGCAGTATTTT,CSVVTGGGISTDTQYF
TRBJ2-7,-,TRBV12-3/TRBV12-4,15,-,TGTGCCAGCAGTTTTATGGGGGCGGGGGTCTACGAGCAGTACTTC,CASSFMGAGVYEQYF
TRBJ2-1,-,TRBV6-1,13,many,TGTGCCAGCTCACCGGGACTCACTAATGAGCAGTTCTTC,CASSPGLTNEQFF
TRBJ2-1,TRBD2,TRBV7-9,15,few,TGTGCCAGCAGCTTAGCCGGGACTAGTAATAATGAGCAGTTCTTC,CASSLAGTSNNEQFF
TRBJ2-7,-,TRBV9,15,-,TGTGCCAGCAGCGTAGGCCAGGGGTCGGCCTACGAGCAGTACTTC,CASSVGQGSAYEQYF
TRBJ2-2,-,TRBV20-1,13,once,TGCAGTGCAAAACTAGTATCCGGCGGGGAGCTGTTTTTT,CSAKLVSGGELFF
TRBJ1-5,-,TRBV10-3,13,-,TGTGCCATCAGTCAGGAGAGCAATCAGCCCCAGCATTTT,CAISQESNQPQHF
TRBJ1-1,TRBD1,TRBV9,14,few,TGTGCCAGCAGCTCCGGACAGGGGGCCGCTGAAGCTTTCTTT,CASSSGQGAAEAFF
TRBJ1-5,TRBD1,TRBV7-9,14,-,TGTGCCAGCAGAGCCACAGGGGAGAATCAGCCCCAGCATTTT,CASRATGENQPQHF
TRBJ2-2,-,TRBV6-1,17,-,TGTGCCAGCAGCCGATTGTCGGGACAACCTAACACCGGGGAGCTGTTTTTT,CASSRLSGQPNTGELFF
TRBJ2-1,-,TRBV20-1,13,few,TGCAGTGCCTCCCAGTTTCGCGACAATGAGCAGTTCTTC,CSASQFRDNEQFF
TRBJ2-7,-,TRBV6-2/TRBV6-3,13,-,TGTGCCAGCAGTTACAGGCCAGCCTACGAGCAGTACTTC,CASSYRPAYEQYF
TRBJ2-1,TRBD1,TRBV12-3/TRBV12-4,14,many,TGTGCCAGCAGTTGGACAGGGTCTGATAGAAAGCAGTTCTTC,CASSWTGSDRKQFF
TRBJ1-1,-,TRBV6-5,14,few,TGTGCCAGCAGTTACTCGGGGTGGAACACTGAAGCTTTCTTT,CASSYSGWNTEAFF
TRBJ2-1,TRBD2,TRBV3-1,14,-,TGTGCCAGCAGCCAAGGGACTAGCGGCAATGAGCAGTTCTTC,CASSQGTSGNEQFF
TRBJ2-1,TRBD1,TRBV20-1,15,once,TGCAGTGCAAGGTACAGGGGCAGCTCCTACAATGAGCAGTTCTTC,CSARYRGSSYNEQFF
TRBJ1-2,TRBD1,TRBV6-1,13,few,TGTGCCAGCAGTCAGGGACAGACAGATGGCTACACCTTC,CASSQGQTDGYTF
TRBJ1-4,-,TRBV7-2,15,-,TGTGCCAGCAGCACGACTGGCGCCAGTAAAGAAAAACTGTTTTTT,CASSTTGASKEKLFF
TRBJ2-1,TRBD2,TRBV24-1,16,few,TGTGCCACCAGCCTGGGGGGGGTCTATCTTCACAATGAGCAGTTCTTC,CATSLGGVYLHNEQFF
TRBJ2-7,-,TRBV5-1,15,few,TGCGCCAGCAGCTTGGGCGGGGCCGGGCTCTACGAGCAGTACTTC,CASSLGGAGLYEQYF
TRBJ1-1,-,TRBV29-1,13,few,TGCAGCGTTGAAGAAAGCGGGAACACTGAAGCTTTCTTT,CSVEESGNTEAFF
TRBJ2-2,-,TRBV12-3/TRBV12-4,14,-,TGTGCCAGCAGGGGCGGGAAGAACACCGGGGAGCTGTTTTTT,CASRGGKNTGELFF
TRBJ1-6,-,TRBV20-1,16,-,TGCAGTGCTAGACCGGGAACCCAGGGGAAGAATTCACCCCTCCACTTT,CSARPGTQGKNSPLHF
TRBJ1-1,TRBD1,TRBV7-8,15,few,TGTGCCAGCAGCTCCCTCCAGGGGGCGAACACTGAAGCTTTCTTT,CASSSLQGANTEAFF
TRBJ2-7,-,TRBV20-1,14,few,TGCAGTGCTAGCAAGCAGGGATCCGTTTACGAGCAGTACTTC,CSASKQGSVYEQYF
TRBJ2-5,-,TRBV20-1,13,few,TGCAGTGCTAGGGACTGGCTCCAAGAGACCCAGTACTTC,CSARDWLQETQYF
TRBJ2-3,-,TRBV11-2,15,-,TGTGCCAGCAGTACTAGGGGGTCCGGCACAGATACGCAGTATTTT,CASSTRGSGTDTQYF
TRBJ2-3,TRBD2,TRBV20-1,15,few,TGCAGTGCTAGGTATCAGCGGGGGGGAACAGATACGCAGTATTTT,CSARYQRGGTDTQYF
TRBJ1-2,-,TRBV29-1,12,many,TGCAGCACTGAGGAGGGGATCGGGGGCTACACCTTC,CSTEEGIGGYTF